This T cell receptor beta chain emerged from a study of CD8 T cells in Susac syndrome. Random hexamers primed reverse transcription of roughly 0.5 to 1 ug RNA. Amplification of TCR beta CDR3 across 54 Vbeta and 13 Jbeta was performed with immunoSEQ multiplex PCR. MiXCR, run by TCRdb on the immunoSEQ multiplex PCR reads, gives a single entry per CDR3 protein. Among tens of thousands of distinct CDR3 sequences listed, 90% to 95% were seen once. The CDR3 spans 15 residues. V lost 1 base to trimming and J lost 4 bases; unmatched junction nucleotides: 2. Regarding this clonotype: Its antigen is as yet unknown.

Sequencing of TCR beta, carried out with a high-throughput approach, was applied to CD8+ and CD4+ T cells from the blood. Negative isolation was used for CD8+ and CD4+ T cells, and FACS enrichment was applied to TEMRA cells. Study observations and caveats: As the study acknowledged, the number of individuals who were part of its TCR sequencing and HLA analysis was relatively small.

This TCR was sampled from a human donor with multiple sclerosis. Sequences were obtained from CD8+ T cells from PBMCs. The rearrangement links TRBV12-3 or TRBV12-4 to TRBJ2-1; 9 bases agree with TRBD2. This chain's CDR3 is CASSLGSGSYNEQFF. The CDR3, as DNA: TGTGCCAGCAGTTTAGGTAGCGGGAGTTACAATGAGCAGTTCTTC.